The 27 T cell receptor beta chains below all came from one sample that was sequenced in a study of early T cells in non-severe SARS-CoV-2 infection (dated by TCRdb to the early 2020s). Libraries came from 5' RACE. Sequencing was carried out with a NextSeq 500. TCRdb trimmed the raw reads at Q25, called clones with MiXCR and kept productive beta chains. Each CDR3 protein gets just one entry, which takes the most common genes and DNA from the rows behind it. The sample includes around 84,000 distinct CDR3 sequences, with around 9.3% observed a single time. Just over 8% of the sample is held by the ten biggest clonotypes. This sample comprised whole blood, obtained at baseline. These receptors all stem from an adult who was a healthcare worker with PCR-confirmed SARS-CoV-2 infection or an uninfected control (not recorded which).

Only a few counts were recorded for this clonotype. The CDR3 coding sequence is TGTGCCAGCAGTGATTTCAGGGTTGATACGCAGTATTTT. Residues: CASSDFRVDTQYF. The rearrangement links TRBV2 to TRBJ2-3, with D perhaps TRBD1 (5 bases). This CDR3 is built from 13 residues. With 3 bases removed from V and 6 bases from J, the gap between germline ends came to 10 bases. Germline CDR1 SNHLY, CDR2 FYNNEI.

The chain recombines TRBV20-1 with TRBJ2-7; D is perhaps TRBD1 (5 bases). The germline V gene encodes CDR1 DFQATT and CDR2 SNEGSKA (reference sequence). The CDR3 is 11 residues long. V dropped 5 bases and J dropped 2 bases, with 7 bases sitting between them. In DNA, the CDR3 is TGCAGTGCTCCACAGGCCTACGAGCAGTACTTC. This encodes CSAPQAYEQYF.

The V gene is TRBV6-6, the J gene TRBJ1-5, with no clear D. CDR3 length equals 14 residues. V was shortened by 2 bases and J by 1 base, with 6 bases between the two germline ends. In germline, CDR1 is MNHNY, CDR2 SVGAGI (reference sequence). CDR3 nucleotide sequence: TGTGCCAGCAGTTACACGAGGAGCAATCAGCCCCAGCATTTT. Amino acids: CASSYTRSNQPQHF.

This chain joins TRBV5-5 and TRBJ1-2; D remains ambiguous. The germline gives CDR1 SGHKS, CDR2 YYEKEE (reference sequence). The CDR3 covers 12 residues. V gave up 4 bases and J gave up 7 bases, with 11 bases separating them. CDR3 amino acids: CASSVDFGGYTF. DNA for the CDR3: TGTGCCAGCAGCGTCGACTTCGGTGGCTACACCTTC. The whole variable domain, remainder taken from reference TRBV5-5 and TRBJ1-2, is DAGVTQSPTHLIKTRGQQVTLRCSPISGHKSVSWYQQVLGQGPQFIFQYYEKEERGRGNFPDRFSARQFPNYSSELNVNALLLGDSALYLCASSVDFGGYTFGSGTRLTVV.

This sequence joins TRBV18 and TRBJ2-2, with 9 bases lining up with TRBD2. Unmatched junction bases numbered 3, after V lost 3 bases and J lost 1 base. The CDR3 contains 16 residues. CDR1 and CDR2 from the germline V gene are KGHSH and LQKENI. As DNA, the CDR3 is TGTGCCAGCTCACCGCTTAGCGGGAGGAACACCGGGGAGCTGTTTTTT. Its translation is CASSPLSGRNTGELFF.

This clonotype was seen only a few times. The rearrangement links TRBV18 to TRBJ2-1; TRBD2 aligns across 12 bases. Germline V lookup: CDR1 KGHSH, CDR2 LQKENI. Losses at the gene ends were 3 bases for V and 8 bases for J; bases not matched to a gene: 8. The CDR3 spans 16 residues. CDR3 nucleotide sequence: TGTGCCAGCTCACCCCGGACTAGCGGGACTTGGTATGAGCAGTTCTTC. As protein: CASSPRTSGTWYEQFF.

This clonotype was observed at least ten times. The V gene is TRBV12-3 or TRBV12-4, the J gene TRBJ2-7, with no clear D. There are 12 residues in the CDR3. V lost 5 bases to trimming and J lost 6 bases, with 11 bases between them. The CDR3 nucleotides read TGTGCCAGCAGTCCCCCCGCAGGCGAGCAGTACTTC. Translation gives CASSPPAGEQYF.

This clonotype was recorded at least ten times. The chain is built from TRBV7-2 and TRBJ2-3; 9 bases are shared with TRBD2. The germline V gene has CDR1 SGHTA and CDR2 FQGNSA. CDR3 length equals 16 residues. V lost 2 bases, J lost 3 bases, and 6 bases stayed unmatched. The CDR3 DNA sequence: TGTGCCAGCAGCTTATCGGGGGCGGGGGGGACAGATACGCAGTATTTT. It encodes CASSLSGAGGTDTQYF. Filled out from reference TRBV7-2 and TRBJ2-3, the complete variable domain reads GAGVSQSPSNKVTEKGKDVELRCDPISGHTALYWYRQSLGQGLEFLIYFQGNSAPDKSGLPSDRFSAERTGGSVSTLTIQRTQQEDSAVYLCASSLSGAGGTDTQYFGPGTRLTVL.

CDR3 coding DNA: TGTGCCAGCAGTTATCAGACGGGAGAGACCCAGTACTTC. This gives the protein CASSYQTGETQYF. The V and J genes are TRBV27 and TRBJ2-5; D remains unclear. CDR3 length: 13 amino acids. Trimming took 4 bases from V and 4 from J, leaving 10 bases between them. CDR1 and CDR2 from the germline V gene are MNHEY and SMNVEV (reference sequence).

This clonotype was seen at least ten times. The chain recombines TRBV5-1 with TRBJ1-2; D remains ambiguous. This CDR3 has 13 residues. V lost 4 bases, J lost 4 bases, and 11 bases lay in between. Germline V gene sequence: CDR1 SGHRS, CDR2 YFSETQ. The CDR3 reads CASSLRLAYGYTF. In nucleotides, the CDR3 is TGCGCCAGCAGCCTCAGGTTGGCCTATGGCTACACCTTC.

This rearrangement joins TRBV19 to TRBJ2-2; 9 bases are shared with TRBD2. The CDR3 length is 14 residues. Looked up from germline, CDR1 is LNHDA and CDR2 is SQIVND (reference sequence). Trimming at V came to 5 bases and at J to 6 bases, leaving 4 bases not matched to a gene. CDR3 in amino acids: CASSPRTSAGELFF. The CDR3 region has the DNA TGTGCCAGTAGTCCCAGGACTAGCGCCGGGGAGCTGTTTTTT.

This sequence joins TRBV9 and TRBJ2-7, with TRBD2 matching over 12 bases. Unmatched junction bases numbered 4, after V lost 3 bases and J lost 3 bases. The germline V gene has CDR1 SGDLS and CDR2 YYNGEE. There are 15 residues in the CDR3. CDR3: CASSAGLAGSYEQYF. The CDR3 DNA reads as TGTGCCAGCAGCGCCGGACTAGCGGGGAGCTACGAGCAGTACTTC. Together with reference TRBV9 and TRBJ2-7, the CDR3 gives the full variable domain: DSGVTQTPKHLITATGQRVTLRCSPRSGDLSVYWYQQSLDQGLQFLIQYYNGEERAKGNILERFSAQQFPDLHSELNLSSLELGDSALYFCASSAGLAGSYEQYFGPGTRLTVT.

This chain links TRBV28 with TRBJ1-2, with D possibly TRBD1 on 5 matching bases. Germline CDR1 reads MDHEN; CDR2 reads SYDVKM. The CDR3 contains 15 residues. The V and J ends lost 5 bases and 2 bases respectively, with 15 bases between them. The CDR3 reads CASSPWDRANYGYTF. As DNA, the CDR3 is TGTGCCAGCAGTCCCTGGGACCGTGCCAACTATGGCTACACCTTC.

The chain carries TRBV28 and TRBJ1-4; no definite D call. Germline-derived CDR1 and CDR2 are MDHEN and SYDVKM. This CDR3 has 13 amino acids. Trimming took off 8 bases at V and 7 bases at J, with 14 bases between the two ends. The CDR3 region is CASCALGGEKLFF. The CDR3 nucleotides are TGTGCCAGCTGCGCCCTCGGCGGTGAAAAACTGTTTTTT.

The V gene is TRBV3-1, the J gene TRBJ2-1; the match to TRBD2 covers 13 bases. Germline V lookup: CDR1 LGHDT, CDR2 YNNKEL (reference sequence). V was clipped by 1 base and J by 8 bases; unmatched bases: 5. The CDR3 contains 16 residues. The CDR3 DNA reads TGTGCCAGCAGCCAAGGAGGGACTAGCGGGACGGATGAGCAGTTCTTC. Its translation is CASSQGGTSGTDEQFF.

The table lists this clonotype with a few counts. The genes are TRBV5-1 and TRBJ1-1; D is uncertain. The V gene lost 3 bases and the J gene lost 0 bases, with 9 bases spanning the gap. The CDR3 covers 14 residues. Germline CDR1 reads SGHRS; CDR2 reads YFSETQ. The CDR3 sequence: CASSSGSMNTEAFF. The CDR3 DNA is TGCGCCAGCAGCTCTGGCAGCATGAACACTGAAGCTTTCTTT.

This clonotype turned up a few times. The chain joins TRBV20-1 to TRBJ1-6, with 7 bases identical to TRBD1. The CDR3 has 15 residues. Germline loops: CDR1 DFQATT, CDR2 SNEGSKA (reference sequence). V gave up 3 bases and J gave up 0 bases; unmatched junction bases: 2. Here the CDR3 DNA reads TGCAGTGCTAGGGACAGGAGCTCCTATAATTCACCCCTCCACTTT. This gives the protein CSARDRSSYNSPLHF.

Many counts were recorded for this clonotype. The genes are TRBV28 and TRBJ1-2; D might be TRBD1 (5 bases). V lost 4 bases to trimming and J lost 6 bases, with 21 bases between them. CDR1 is MDHEN and CDR2 is SYDVKM in the germline V gene. The CDR3 totals 16 residues. The CDR3: CASSSYRTRDLDGYTF. CDR3 sequence (DNA): TGTGCCAGCAGTTCGTATCGAACCCGGGACCTGGATGGCTACACCTTC.

This clonotype has more than one count but fewer than ten. The CDR3 coding sequence is TGTGCCAGCTCACCAAGGGTTGTTGGTTTTGAAGCTTTCTTT. Translated: CASSPRVVGFEAFF. V gene TRBV18 combines with J gene TRBJ1-1; the D is unclear. Germline V gene sequence: CDR1 KGHSH, CDR2 LQKENI. The CDR3 is made up of 14 amino acids. Trimming left V 2 bases short and J 7 bases short, with 14 bases between.

To note about this clonotype: Relative to the germline gene, one junction end is altered; a read error may explain this. J is TRBJ1-2 and V is TRBV24-1; unclear D gene. CDR1 and CDR2 (germline): KGHDR, SFDVKD. The CDR3 totals 12 residues. CDR3 sequence: CYPGRKTYGYTF. Here the CDR3 DNA reads TGCTACCCCGGACGGAAAACTTATGGCTACACCTTC.

This clonotype was detected many times. The rearrangement links TRBV7-6 to TRBJ2-6; D not certain. The V end was cut by 5 bases, the J end by 2 bases, with 4 bases between. Germline CDR1 is SGHVS and CDR2 is FNYEAQ. This CDR3 comprises 13 residues. The CDR3 protein is CASSGTGANVLTF. For the CDR3, the DNA is TGTGCCAGCAGCGGAACTGGGGCCAACGTCCTGACTTTC. The whole variable domain, remainder taken from reference TRBV7-6 and TRBJ2-6, is GAGVSQSPRYKVTKRGQDVALRCDPISGHVSLYWYRQALGQGPEFLTYFNYEAQQDKSGLPNDRFSAERPEGSISTLTIQRTEQRDSAMYRCASSGTGANVLTFGAGSRLTVL.

There are a few counts of this clonotype. The rearrangement joins TRBV18 to TRBJ1-2; D not certain. From germline, CDR1 is KGHSH and CDR2 LQKENI. The CDR3 contains 13 residues. With 0 bases removed from V and 8 bases from J, the gap between germline ends came to 10 bases. For the CDR3, the DNA is TGTGCCAGCTCACCACCGGCTGATATGGGCTACACCTTC. Protein product: CASSPPADMGYTF.

This clonotype has a handful of counts. The chain recombines TRBV4-2 with TRBJ2-3; D unclear. The CDR3 is made up of 17 amino acids. Deletions cut 0 bases from V and 1 base from J, with 14 bases between. Germline CDR1 and CDR2: LGHNA and YNFKEQ. The CDR3 DNA reads TGTGCCAGCAGCCAAGATGTCGGAAGCGAGGGCACAGATACGCAGTATTTT. Its protein product is CASSQDVGSEGTDTQYF.

The genes are TRBV7-8 and TRBJ2-7; D not resolved. The germline gives CDR1 SGHVS, CDR2 FQNEAQ. V lost 5 bases, J lost 2 bases, and 4 bases lay in between. The CDR3 runs 11 residues. CDR3 protein: CASSVTYEQYF. CDR3 sequence (DNA): TGTGCCAGCAGCGTAACCTACGAGCAGTACTTC.

This clonotype was seen at least ten times. V is TRBV7-6 and J is TRBJ2-3; D not certain. CDR3 length equals 13 residues. The germline CDR1 and CDR2 sequences are SGHVS and FNYEAQ. The V end was cut by 5 bases, the J end by 1 base, with 7 bases between. Here the CDR3 reads CASSGIRTDTQYF. CDR3 nucleotides: TGTGCCAGCAGCGGGATACGCACAGATACGCAGTATTTT.

At least ten counts were recorded for this clonotype. The chain is built from TRBV19 and TRBJ2-3; 9 positions agree with TRBD2. Germline loops: CDR1 LNHDA, CDR2 SQIVND (reference sequence). The J segment lost 4 bases and the V segment lost 1 base, leaving 6 bases of the junction unmatched. This CDR3 region has 16 residues. The CDR3 nucleotides are TGTGCCAGTAGTATAGGGGCTAGCGGGATATCAGATACGCAGTATTTT. As protein: CASSIGASGISDTQYF.

The V call is TRBV15, the J call TRBJ2-6, with D tentatively TRBD1 or TRBD2 (6 bases each). Germline loops: CDR1 LNHNV, CDR2 YYDKDF (reference sequence). The V end lost 4 bases, the J end lost 0 bases, and 16 bases lay between the germline ends. The CDR3 runs to 18 residues. CDR3 sequence (DNA): TGTGCCACCAGCACTCGGCGGGACACGAGCTCTGGGGCCAACGTCCTGACTTTC. The encoded protein is CATSTRRDTSSGANVLTF.